These 30 T cell receptor beta chains originate from one sample sequenced in a study of cytomegalovirus exposure and HLA in healthy donors (dated by TCRdb to 2015 to 2018). The library was obtained by the immunoSEQ multiplex PCR assay. TCRdb took this table from immuneACCESS and kept in-frame rearrangements with V and J called. Such tables lack part of the clones; where checked against another copy, unresolved V genes explain under half of the gap, and the rest is unexplained. Within this sample are about 240,000 clones, with around 85% of them counted one time only. The top ten constitute less than 1.5% of the sample. Sequencing was performed on PBMCs. These receptors were obtained from a woman between 25 and 40 years old in good health and CMV-seropositive.

The chain uses TRBV6-5 and TRBJ2-7, with D tentatively TRBD2 (6 bases). Trimming shortened V by 0 bases and J by 3 bases, and 15 bases separated the two germline ends. CDR1 and CDR2 from the germline V gene are MNHEY and SVGAGI. The length of the CDR3 is 16 residues. Written as DNA, the CDR3 is TGTGCCAGCAGTTACTCGACCGTCCGGGGGAACTACGAGCAGTACTTC. Translating it yields CASSYSTVRGNYEQYF.

The chain joins TRBV6-1 to TRBJ2-7, with D perhaps matching TRBD1 (5 bases). Per the germline V gene, CDR1 is MNHNS and CDR2 is SASEGT. This CDR3 has 15 amino acids. V lost 6 bases, J lost 3 bases, and 18 bases lay in between. CDR3 residues: CASRVGPSYGYEQYF. The CDR3 DNA is TGTGCCAGCAGAGTGGGGCCTTCGTATGGCTACGAGCAGTACTTC.

The rearrangement joins TRBV6-1 to TRBJ1-3; perhaps TRBD1 as D (6 bases). Germline V gene sequence: CDR1 MNHNS, CDR2 SASEGT. The CDR3 contains 14 residues. Trimming shortened V by 4 bases and J by 1 base, and 8 bases separated the two germline ends. The chain's CDR3 is CASSGTGSGNTIYF. The CDR3 DNA is TGTGCCAGCAGTGGTACAGGGTCTGGAAACACCATATATTTT.

J is TRBJ1-2 and V is TRBV14, with a possible D match to TRBD1 (5 bases). The V and J ends lost 4 bases and 7 bases respectively, with 19 bases between them. The germline CDR1 and CDR2 sequences are SGHDN and FVKESK. CDR3 length: 15 residues. The CDR3 loop reads CASSLGVGAQFGYTF. CDR3 sequence (DNA): TGTGCCAGCAGCCTTGGAGTTGGGGCGCAATTTGGCTACACCTTC.

The rearrangement links TRBV5-4 to TRBJ2-3; D uncertain. V lost 3 bases and J lost 5, with 7 bases in between. The CDR3 runs to 12 residues. Germline-derived CDR1 and CDR2 are SGHNT and YYREEE (reference sequence). The CDR3 DNA is TGTGCCAGCAGCTACCGACAAGATACGCAGTATTTT. This sequence encodes CASSYRQDTQYF.

The gene calls are TRBV27 and TRBJ1-3; D is possibly TRBD1 (6 bases). Germline V gene lookup returns CDR1 MNHEY and CDR2 SMNVEV (reference sequence). V lost 6 bases, J lost 1 base, and 13 bases lay in between. The CDR3 consists of 15 residues. CDR3 loop: CASSRTGLSGNTIYF. The CDR3 DNA reads as TGTGCCAGCAGCCGAACAGGGCTTTCTGGAAACACCATATATTTT.

The chain links TRBV4-1 to TRBJ1-4, with 7 nucleotides matching TRBD1. Germline assignment: CDR1 MGHRA and CDR2 YSYEKL. Trimming removed 3 bases from V and 3 bases from J; junction bases left unmatched: 4. The CDR3 is 15 amino acids. This CDR3 reads CASSHPTGSNEKLFF. The CDR3 coding sequence is TGCGCCAGCAGCCATCCGACAGGGTCTAATGAAAAACTGTTTTTT.

This clone was counted a single time. The gene calls are TRBV5-5 and TRBJ1-2; D unclear. CDR1 is SGHKS and CDR2 is YYEKEE in the germline V gene (reference sequence). The V and J ends lost 4 bases and 4 bases respectively, with 20 bases between them. The CDR3 is 16 residues long. CDR3 DNA: TGTGCCAGCAGCCGGGATCTGGGATCCACGTCCTATGGCTACACCTTC. This codes for CASSRDLGSTSYGYTF.

The chain carries TRBV30 and TRBJ2-7; a weak D match, TRBD1 (6 bases). CDR3 length equals 13 residues. In germline, CDR1 is GTSNPN, CDR2 SVGIG (reference sequence). V lost 5 bases to trimming and J lost 0 bases, with 11 bases between them. The CDR3 loop is CAWGTGSSYEQYF. The CDR3 DNA reads as TGTGCCTGGGGTACAGGGAGCTCCTACGAGCAGTACTTC.

This chain uses TRBV7-8 with TRBJ2-1; 7 nucleotides match TRBD2. Germline V gives CDR1 SGHVS, CDR2 FQNEAQ. The CDR3 is made up of 15 amino acids. The V segment lost 5 bases and the J segment 2 bases; nucleotides outside the gene matches: 6. The CDR3 is CASSAGTSAYNEQFF. CDR3 sequence (DNA): TGTGCCAGCAGCGCCGGAACTAGCGCCTACAATGAGCAGTTCTTC.

The V call is TRBV29-1, the J call TRBJ2-1; tentatively, D is TRBD2 (5 bases). Germline V CDR1 and CDR2: SQVTM, ANQGSEA. V was clipped by 0 bases and J by 0 bases, with 12 bases between them. The CDR3 covers 16 residues. The CDR3 here is CSVEEGSASSYNEQFF. The CDR3 DNA is TGCAGCGTTGAAGAAGGTAGCGCGAGCTCCTACAATGAGCAGTTCTTC.

Only a few counts were recorded for this clone. CDR3 residues: CASSSVGTAAYGYTF. CDR3 in DNA: TGCGCCAGCAGCAGTGTAGGGACAGCAGCTTATGGCTACACCTTC. The chain links TRBV5-1 to TRBJ1-2; 7 positions agree with TRBD1. The CDR3 is made up of 15 amino acids. CDR1 and CDR2 from the germline V gene are SGHRS and YFSETQ. V was pared by 4 bases and J by 5 bases, with 11 bases of the junction left unmatched.

This chain uses TRBV30 with TRBJ2-1; D is possibly TRBD2 (7 bases). The CDR3 is made up of 15 amino acids. Germline V CDR1 and CDR2: GTSNPN, SVGIG (reference sequence). Deletions cut 0 bases from V and 9 bases from J, with 18 bases between. In DNA form, the CDR3 reads TGTGCCTGGAGTGTACAGGGACTACCAAAGGTTGAGCAGTTCTTC. This sequence encodes CAWSVQGLPKVEQFF.

This chain links TRBV7-8 with TRBJ2-5; 8 positions agree with TRBD2. V lost 2 bases, J lost 2 bases, and 4 bases stayed unmatched. The CDR3 totals 15 residues. Germline V gene data show CDR1 as SGHVS and CDR2 as FQNEAQ. The DNA for the CDR3 is TGTGCCAGCAGCTTATTAGCGGGATTTCAAGAGACCCAGTACTTC. It yields the protein CASSLLAGFQETQYF.

This chain joins TRBV7-2 and TRBJ2-1; TRBD2 might be the D (6 bases). The CDR3 sequence is 14 residues long. V was clipped by 1 base and J by 6 bases, with 10 bases between them. Looked up from germline, CDR1 is SGHTA and CDR2 is FQGNSA. The CDR3 DNA follows: TGTGCCAGCAGCTTAGGCGGGGAAATCAATGAGCAGTTCTTC. Protein product: CASSLGGEINEQFF.

The V and J genes are TRBV4-2 and TRBJ2-7; possibly TRBD2 for D (6 bases). Trimming took off 0 bases at V and 1 base at J, with 10 bases between the two ends. The germline gives CDR1 LGHNA, CDR2 YNFKEQ. The CDR3 is made up of 15 amino acids. The CDR3 coding sequence is TGTGCCAGCAGCCAAGATTGGAGGGATTCCTACGAGCAGTACTTC. Protein: CASSQDWRDSYEQYF.

The chain has TRBV19 and TRBJ2-2; TRBD1 is a possible D gene (6 bases). The CDR3 extends over 15 amino acids. Germline-derived CDR1 and CDR2 are LNHDA and SQIVND (reference sequence). V shed 0 bases and J shed 7 bases, with 12 bases lying between them. CDR3 in amino acids: CASSIERQAVGELFF. CDR3 DNA sequence: TGTGCCAGTAGTATAGAGCGACAGGCCGTCGGGGAGCTGTTTTTT.

The chain uses TRBV4-1 and TRBJ1-1, with TRBD1 identical over 9 bases. The germline V gene has CDR1 MGHRA and CDR2 YSYEKL. Trimming at V came to 3 bases and at J to 5 bases, leaving 7 bases not matched to a gene. CDR3 length: 15 amino acids. CDR3 sequence (DNA): TGCGCCAGCAGCCATAACACAGGGGGCAAGACTGAAGCTTTCTTT. Protein sequence: CASSHNTGGKTEAFF.

This clone was counted a few times. The chain couples TRBV30 to TRBJ2-3; D gene ambiguous. This CDR3 has 15 residues. CDR1 is GTSNPN and CDR2 is SVGIG in the germline V gene (reference sequence). V was trimmed by 0 bases and J by 2 bases, leaving 12 bases between them. In DNA form, the CDR3 reads TGTGCCTGGAGTGTAGATGGCGGTTACACAGATACGCAGTATTTT. It is translated as CAWSVDGGYTDTQYF.

Concerning this clone itself: This sample also contains other DNA sequences that code for the same CDR3. The chain uses TRBV5-1 and TRBJ2-2; unclear D gene. Between the trimmed V and J ends, which lost 0 bases and 2 bases, there was a span of 5 bases. The CDR3 runs 14 residues. Germline V CDR1 and CDR2: SGHRS, YFSETQ. The CDR3 DNA is TGCGCCAGCAGCTTGGACACAAACACCGGGGAGCTGTTTTTT. This codes for CASSLDTNTGELFF.

J is TRBJ2-3 and V is TRBV27; 10 positions match TRBD2. The CDR3 runs 14 residues. With 9 bases clipped from V and 3 bases from J, the junction kept 6 bases outside the gene matches. CDR1 and CDR2 from the germline V gene are MNHEY and SMNVEV (reference sequence). In DNA form, the CDR3 reads TGTGCCAGTCGACATAGCGGGAGGACAGATACGCAGTATTTT. It is translated as CASRHSGRTDTQYF.

The CDR3 here is CASSFGTSRSSYEQYF. The CDR3 DNA reads as TGTGCCAGCAGCTTTGGGACTAGCAGGAGCTCCTACGAGCAGTACTTC. V gene TRBV5-4 combines with J gene TRBJ2-7, with 9 bases aligning to TRBD2. Germline V gives CDR1 SGHNT, CDR2 YYREEE (reference sequence). The trim removed 2 bases at V and 0 bases at J, leaving 6 bases unmatched. This CDR3 has 16 residues.

The gene calls are TRBV7-3 and TRBJ2-5, with TRBD1 as a possible D gene (5 bases). The length of the CDR3 is 14 residues. CDR1 is SGHTA and CDR2 is FQGTGA in the germline V gene. The V and J ends lost 5 bases and 4 bases respectively, with 14 bases between them. Written as DNA, the CDR3 is TGTGCCAGCAGCAAAGATATAAGGGGAGAGACCCAGTACTTC. Protein sequence: CASSKDIRGETQYF. The full variable domain, rest sourced from reference TRBV7-3 and TRBJ2-5, is GAGVSQTPSNKVTEKGKYVELRCDPISGHTALYWYRQSLGQGPEFLIYFQGTGAADDSGLPNDRFFAVRPEGSVSTLKIQRTERGDSAVYLCASSKDIRGETQYFGPGTRLLVL.

V is TRBV6-1 and J is TRBJ2-1, with D hard to call. V was shortened by 1 base and J by 6 bases, with 4 bases between the two germline ends. The CDR3 runs to 12 residues. Germline CDR1 reads MNHNS; CDR2 reads SASEGT. The CDR3 spells CASSEVFNEQFF. Written as DNA, the CDR3 is TGTGCCAGCAGTGAAGTATTCAATGAGCAGTTCTTC.

The chain combines TRBV28 with TRBJ1-3; TRBD1 is a possible D gene (5 bases). The germline gives CDR1 MDHEN, CDR2 SYDVKM. This CDR3 comprises 16 residues. The ends were cut back, 5 bases at V and 2 bases at J, with 16 bases in the middle. The CDR3 is CASSPPSLTAGNTIYF. Here the CDR3 DNA reads TGTGCCAGCAGTCCACCCTCCCTGACAGCTGGAAACACCATATATTTT.

The count of this clone is one. The V and J genes are TRBV5-1 and TRBJ2-1; TRBD1 matches 9 bases. The CDR3 is 12 residues long. From germline, CDR1 is SGHRS and CDR2 YFSETQ. V lost 5 bases to trimming and J lost 8 bases; unmatched junction nucleotides: 2. This CDR3 is CASSWDRDEQFF. For the CDR3, the DNA is TGCGCCAGCAGTTGGGACAGGGATGAGCAGTTCTTC.

The chain combines TRBV7-2 with TRBJ2-5; TRBD2 agrees at 10 bases. Germline loops: CDR1 SGHTA, CDR2 FQGNSA. The trim removed 5 bases at V and 2 bases at J, leaving 5 bases unmatched. The CDR3 consists of 15 residues. The CDR3 DNA reads TGTGCCAGCAGCCGGACTAGCGGAAATCAAGAGACCCAGTACTTC. Translation gives CASSRTSGNQETQYF.

The rearrangement joins TRBV30 to TRBJ1-1; D is possibly TRBD1 (5 bases). CDR1 and CDR2 from the germline V gene are GTSNPN and SVGIG (reference sequence). Trimming pared 5 bases from V and 5 bases from J, leaving 18 bases between. The CDR3 is 14 residues long. In DNA form, the CDR3 reads TGTGCCTGGGGGGGGTTTGCGGGGGAAACTGAAGCTTTCTTT. This gives the protein CAWGGFAGETEAFF.

The J gene is TRBJ1-1, the V gene TRBV5-4, with D uncertain. CDR1 and CDR2 from the germline V gene are SGHNT and YYREEE (reference sequence). The ends were cut back, 0 bases at V and 2 bases at J, with 8 bases in the middle. The CDR3 contains 14 residues. The CDR3, as DNA: TGTGCCAGCAGCTTGGGCCACTACAACACTGAAGCTTTCTTT. Translation gives CASSLGHYNTEAFF. The complete variable domain, with remaining parts taken from reference TRBV5-4 and TRBJ1-1, reads ETGVTQSPTHLIKTRGQQVTLRCSSQSGHNTVSWYQQALGQGPQFIFQYYREEENGRGNFPPRFSGLQFPNYSSELNVNALELDDSALYLCASSLGHYNTEAFFGQGTRLTVV.

The chain uses TRBV6-1 and TRBJ1-1; D is undetermined. Germline V CDR1 and CDR2: MNHNS, SASEGT. The length of the CDR3 is 13 residues. Trimming removed 8 bases at V and 4 bases at J, with 14 bases between. The CDR3: CASRESGSTEAFF. CDR3 bases: TGTGCCAGCCGAGAATCGGGGAGCACTGAAGCTTTCTTT.